This is a list of T cell receptor beta chains from one sample in a study of cytomegalovirus exposure and HLA in healthy donors. Data came from immunoSEQ multiplex PCR; TCRdb stores just in-frame clones and leaves some out. The sample records more than 110,000 clones, around 80% being singletons. The sequenced sample was PBMCs. All receptors come from a man aged 25 to 40 in good health and CMV-seronegative. CDR3s include the opening cysteine and the closing phenylalanine or tryptophan. D genes are given only for firm matches. Clone size, where shown, is once, few, many, or a class for clones that have expanded.

v_gene	len	j_gene	d_gene	abundance	CDR3aa	CDR3nt
TRBV28	14	TRBJ1-2	NA	NA	CASSLGDTNYGYTF	TGTGCCAGCAGTCTCGGGGATACTAACTATGGCTACACCTTC
TRBV7-9	14	TRBJ2-1	TRBD2	NA	CAIRAGESYNEQFF	TGTGCCATCCGAGCGGGAGAGTCCTACAATGAGCAGTTCTTC
TRBV7-3	13	TRBJ1-1	TRBD1	NA	CASSLGGTGGTFF	TGTGCCAGCAGCTTAGGCGGGACAGGGGGGACTTTCTTT
TRBV7-9	16	TRBJ2-5	TRBD2	NA	CASSPTSGSVTETQYF	TGTGCCAGCAGCCCGACTAGCGGGAGTGTCACAGAGACCCAGTACTTC
TRBV2	13	TRBJ1-4	NA	few	CASSRTDSEKLFF	TGTGCCAGCAGTCGGACAGATAGCGAAAAACTGTTTTTT
TRBV2	16	TRBJ1-5	TRBD1	medium-sized	CASSANTGDSNQPQHF	TGTGCCAGCAGTGCCAACACAGGGGATAGCAATCAGCCCCAGCATTTT
TRBV28	16	TRBJ1-2	NA	once	CASSLTGPRIPYGYTF	TGTGCCAGCAGTTTGACAGGACCACGAATCCCATATGGCTACACCTTC
TRBV6-5	14	TRBJ2-3	NA	NA	CASSIRGSTDTQYF	TGTGCCAGCAGCATAAGGGGTAGCACAGATACGCAGTATTTT
TRBV2	21	TRBJ2-3	TRBD2	NA	CASSDRASGRNTLTSTDTQYF	TGTGCCAGCAGTGATAGGGCTAGCGGGAGGAACACTCTAACTAGCACAGATACGCAGTATTTT
TRBV6-1	15	TRBJ2-5	TRBD1	NA	CASSDAAGGQETQYF	TGTGCCAGCAGTGATGCAGCAGGGGGACAAGAGACCCAGTACTTC
TRBV15	16	TRBJ1-4	TRBD1	NA	CATSRGQGLGNEKLFF	TGTGCCACCAGCAGAGGACAGGGGCTGGGAAATGAAAAACTGTTTTTT
TRBV6-5	12	TRBJ1-2	NA	NA	CASSLGNGGYTF	TGTGCCAGCAGCCTGGGCAATGGAGGCTACACCTTC
TRBV19	16	TRBJ2-3	TRBD1	NA	CASSNPGTVSTDTQYF	TGTGCCAGTAGTAACCCCGGGACAGTTAGCACAGATACGCAGTATTTT
TRBV2	13	TRBJ2-7	NA	NA	CASKRTNLYEQYF	TGTGCCAGCAAGCGGACTAACCTCTACGAGCAGTACTTC
TRBV6-5	13	TRBJ1-1	NA	NA	CASSSGENTEAFF	TGTGCCAGCAGTTCGGGGGAGAACACTGAAGCTTTCTTT
TRBV6-5	14	TRBJ2-1	NA	NA	CASSYYTGHQGPVF	TGTGCCAGCAGTTACTACACGGGACACCAGGGGCCTGTCTTC
TRBV27	17	TRBJ1-3	NA	NA	CASSSRRVSVSGNTIYF	TGTGCCAGCAGTTCCAGGCGGGTTAGCGTCTCTGGAAACACCATATATTTT
TRBV5-1	17	TRBJ2-3	TRBD1	NA	CASSLKNRGDHTDTQYF	TGCGCCAGCAGCTTGAAAAACAGGGGGGATCACACAGATACGCAGTATTTT
TRBV7-8	14	TRBJ2-5	NA	NA	CASSPLTGQETQYF	TGTGCCAGCAGCCCTTTGACAGGCCAAGAGACCCAGTACTTC
TRBV5-1	14	TRBJ2-7	NA	NA	CASTGDLGTYEQYF	TGCGCCAGCACGGGGGACCTGGGGACCTACGAGCAGTACTTC
TRBV28	13	TRBJ1-6	NA	NA	CASSLRGSSPLHF	TGTGCCAGCAGTTTGCGGGGATCATCACCCCTCCACTTT
TRBV5-1	16	TRBJ2-1	NA	NA	CASSLVQKTNYNEQFF	TGCGCCAGCAGCTTGGTGCAGAAAACTAACTACAATGAGCAGTTCTTC
TRBV29-1	16	TRBJ2-1	NA	NA	CSVELIKAGAYNEQFF	TGCAGCGTTGAACTCATTAAGGCAGGGGCCTACAATGAGCAGTTCTTC
TRBV2	18	TRBJ1-5	TRBD1	NA	CASSFSKRQGRSNQPQHF	TGTGCCAGCAGTTTTTCAAAACGACAGGGACGGAGCAATCAGCCCCAGCATTTT
TRBV4-1	14	TRBJ2-1	TRBD2	NA	CASSLLAGLNEQFF	TGCGCCAGCAGCCTACTAGCGGGACTGAATGAGCAGTTCTTC
TRBV10-3	14	TRBJ2-1	NA	NA	CAISESNRDNEQFF	TGTGCCATCAGTGAGTCGAACCGAGACAATGAGCAGTTCTTC
TRBV5-1	13	TRBJ2-2	NA	few	CASSFQGSGELFF	TGCGCCAGCAGCTTCCAGGGTTCCGGGGAGCTGTTTTTT
TRBV27	15	TRBJ2-7	TRBD1	once	CASSLSSTGWAEQYF	TGTGCCAGCAGTTTATCGTCGACAGGGTGGGCCGAGCAGTACTTC
TRBV5-1	14	TRBJ2-7	TRBD1	NA	CASSLGQGDDEQYF	TGCGCCAGCAGCTTGGGGCAGGGGGATGACGAGCAGTACTTC
TRBV4-1	14	TRBJ1-5	NA	few	CASSPDSHNQPQHF	TGCGCCAGCAGCCCGGACAGTCACAATCAGCCCCAGCATTTT
TRBV4-2	14	TRBJ2-7	TRBD1	NA	CASSLTGVHNEQYF	TGTGCCAGCAGCCTGACAGGGGTTCATAACGAGCAGTACTTC
TRBV7-8	15	TRBJ2-7	NA	once	CASSLTSNRAYEQYF	TGTGCCAGCAGCTTAACGTCGAACAGGGCCTACGAGCAGTACTTC
TRBV28	16	TRBJ2-3	NA	NA	CASSFFGAGDADTQYF	TGTGCCAGCAGTTTCTTCGGGGCAGGGGATGCAGATACGCAGTATTTT
TRBV6-6	15	TRBJ2-5	NA	NA	CASSRGRGARETQYF	TGTGCCAGCAGTCGGGGTCGGGGGGCGCGAGAGACCCAGTACTTC
TRBV19	16	TRBJ1-2	TRBD1	NA	CASSSQGTGKVYGYTF	TGTGCCAGTAGTTCCCAAGGGACAGGGAAAGTTTATGGCTACACCTTC
TRBV5-6	14	TRBJ1-2	TRBD1	NA	CASSLGQGAPGYTF	TGTGCCAGCAGCTTGGGTCAGGGGGCGCCTGGCTACACCTTC
TRBV5-8	14	TRBJ2-2	NA	NA	CASSLVSGTGELFF	TGTGCCAGCAGCTTGGTGTCGGGCACCGGGGAGCTGTTTTTT
TRBV7-9	16	TRBJ2-5	TRBD2	NA	CASSLVGLAYQETQYF	TGTGCCAGCAGCTTAGTGGGACTAGCGTATCAAGAGACCCAGTACTTC
TRBV6-5	14	TRBJ2-7	NA	NA	CASRPGTRYYEQYF	TGTGCCAGCAGACCAGGGACACGCTACTACGAGCAGTACTTC
TRBV4-1	16	TRBJ2-7	TRBD1	NA	CASSQIPGQGAYEQYF	TGCGCCAGCAGCCAAATACCGGGACAGGGGGCCTACGAGCAGTACTTC